This TCR beta chain was observed in a study of blood T cells in healthy people across ages. The people who gave samples were healthy Caucasians from Russia, aged roughly 6 to 100. This CDR3 has 16 residues. Trimming took 4 bases from V and 6 from J; bases not matched to a gene: 12. Germline CDR1 MNHNS, CDR2 SASEGT. The authors ran a second PCR of about 6 to 11 cycles using a sample-barcoded 5' primer and a J-beta primer mix. The template-switch adaptor, which had 12 random nucleotides, put a tag on each cDNA molecule. There were at least 2.5 million CDR3-containing paired-end reads obtained from each sample. TCRdb ran MiXCR on the 5' RACE reads and lists one entry per CDR3 protein. This repertoire shows about 780,000 distinct CDR3 sequences, 20% to 30% found once; its top ten account for about 2.9%. This clonotype was counted between two and nine times. These same records also appear under a second study, on T cells of mothers and their children. As that report states: Each mother yielded more than 8.5 million TCR beta CDR3 reads. Each child yielded roughly 2.9 million reads.

The V gene is TRBV6-1, the J gene TRBJ1-5; TRBD1 aligns across 7 bases. Sequenced sample: blood. This TCR was sampled from a boy aged 5-17 years in good health. The CDR3 DNA reads as TGTGCCAGCAGTGCAACTACAGGGGACGGGGTTCAGCCCCAGCATTTT. Translated: CASSATTGDGVQPQHF.